This TCR beta chain is drawn from a study of T cell responses to AZD1222 COVID-19 vaccine. Germline V lookup: CDR1 SGHRS, CDR2 YFSETQ. CDR3 size: 14 residues. The ends lost 4 bases at V and 5 bases at J; junction bases unmatched: 3. Clones were read by immunoSEQ multiplex PCR, and TCRdb kept only the in-frame ones, dropping some. The sample lists about 92,000 clones; under 90% were seen once. J is TRBJ2-1 and V is TRBV5-1; 10 nucleotides match TRBD2. The receptor was derived from an adult in good health. The sequencing here drew on peripheral blood, taken on day 0 of AZD1222 vaccination. The chain's CDR3 is CASSRTSGDNEQFF. CDR3 in DNA: TGCGCCAGCAGCCGGACTAGCGGAGACAATGAGCAGTTCTTC.